This entry concerns a single TCR beta chain. This specimen comes from a study of blood T cell repertoires in COVID-19. Assay: immunoSEQ multiplex PCR; the TCRdb copy retains only in-frame clones and omits some. This table holds under 200,000 clones, about 84% found once. Sequenced input: PBMCs or T cells enriched from blood (not recorded which). The sequence came from a man aged 35-49 years with acute COVID-19.

CDR3 bases: TGTGCCAGCAGCGAGGGCTGGGGGGACAGGGGCCCGCCCCAGCATTTT. It encodes CASSEGWGDRGPPQHF. This sequence joins TRBV9 and TRBJ1-5; TRBD1 agrees at 10 bases. CDR1 and CDR2 from the germline V gene are SGDLS and YYNGEE. The CDR3 has 16 amino acids. V trimming: 3 bases; J trimming: 9 bases; junction bases outside the gene matches: 12.